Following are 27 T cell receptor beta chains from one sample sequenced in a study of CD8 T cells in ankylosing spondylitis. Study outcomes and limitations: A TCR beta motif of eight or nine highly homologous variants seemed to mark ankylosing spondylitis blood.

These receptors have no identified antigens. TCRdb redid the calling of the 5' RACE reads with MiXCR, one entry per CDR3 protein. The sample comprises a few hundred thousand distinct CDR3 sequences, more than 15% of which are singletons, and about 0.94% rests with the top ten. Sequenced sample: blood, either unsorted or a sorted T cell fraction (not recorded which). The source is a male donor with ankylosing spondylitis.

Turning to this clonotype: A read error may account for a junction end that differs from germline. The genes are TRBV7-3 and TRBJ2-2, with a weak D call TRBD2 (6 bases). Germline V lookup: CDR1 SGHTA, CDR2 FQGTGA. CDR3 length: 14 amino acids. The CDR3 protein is CASSVTGEVGELFF. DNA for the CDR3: TGTGCCAGCAGCGTAACGGGAGAGGTCGGGGAGCTGTTTTTT.

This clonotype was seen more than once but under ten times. DNA for the CDR3: TGTGCCAGCAGCCCATATTTCCTTGGCGGAGTGGCAGATACGCAGTATTTT. Translating gives CASSPYFLGGVADTQYF. The chain links TRBV9 to TRBJ2-3; no clear D gene. V lost 4 bases and J 4 bases, leaving 22 bases between the germline ends. Germline lookup yields CDR1 SGDLS and CDR2 YYNGEE. This CDR3 region has 17 residues. The full variable domain, with the rest looked up from reference TRBV9 and TRBJ2-3, is DSGVTQTPKHLITATGQRVTLRCSPRSGDLSVYWYQQSLDQGLQFLIQYYNGEERAKGNILERFSAQQFPDLHSELNLSSLELGDSALYFCASSPYFLGGVADTQYFGPGTRLTVL.

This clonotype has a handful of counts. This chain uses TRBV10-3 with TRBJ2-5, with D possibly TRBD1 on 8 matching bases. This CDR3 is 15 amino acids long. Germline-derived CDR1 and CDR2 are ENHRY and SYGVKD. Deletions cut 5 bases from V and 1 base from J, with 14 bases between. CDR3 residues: CAISLTGGVQETQYF. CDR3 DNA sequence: TGTGCCATCAGTCTCACAGGGGGGGTCCAAGAGACCCAGTACTTC.

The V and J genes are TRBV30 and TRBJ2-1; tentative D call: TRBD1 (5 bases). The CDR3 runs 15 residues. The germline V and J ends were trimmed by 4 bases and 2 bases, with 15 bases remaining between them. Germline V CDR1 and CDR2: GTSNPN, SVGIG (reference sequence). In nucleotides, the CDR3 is TGTGCCTGGACTATAGGACATGGTCCCTACAATGAGCAGTTCTTC. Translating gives CAWTIGHGPYNEQFF.

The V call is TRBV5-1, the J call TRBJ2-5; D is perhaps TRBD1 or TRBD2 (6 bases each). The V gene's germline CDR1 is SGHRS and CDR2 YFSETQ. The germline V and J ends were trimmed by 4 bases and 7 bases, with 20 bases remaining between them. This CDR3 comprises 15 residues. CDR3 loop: CASSPGQSGAGTQYF. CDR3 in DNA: TGCGCCAGCAGCCCCGGGCAGTCGGGGGCCGGGACCCAGTACTTC.

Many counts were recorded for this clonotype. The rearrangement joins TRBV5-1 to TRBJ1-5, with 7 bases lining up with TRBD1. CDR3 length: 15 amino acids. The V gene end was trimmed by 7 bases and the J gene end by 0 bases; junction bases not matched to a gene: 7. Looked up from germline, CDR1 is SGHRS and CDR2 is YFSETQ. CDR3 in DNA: TGCGCCAGCGCCCCAGGGGGGGGTAGCAATCAGCCCCAGCATTTT. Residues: CASAPGGGSNQPQHF.

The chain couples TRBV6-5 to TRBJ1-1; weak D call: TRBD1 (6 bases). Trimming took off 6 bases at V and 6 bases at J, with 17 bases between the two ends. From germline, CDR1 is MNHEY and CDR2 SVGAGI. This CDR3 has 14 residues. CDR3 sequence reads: CASRYGAGGAEAFF. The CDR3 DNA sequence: TGTGCCAGCAGATACGGGGCGGGGGGCGCTGAAGCTTTCTTT.

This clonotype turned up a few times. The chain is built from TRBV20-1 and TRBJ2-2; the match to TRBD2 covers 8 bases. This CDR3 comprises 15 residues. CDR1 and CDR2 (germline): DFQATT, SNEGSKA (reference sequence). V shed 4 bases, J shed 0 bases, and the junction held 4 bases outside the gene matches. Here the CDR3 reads CSANGLATNTGELFF. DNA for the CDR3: TGCAGTGCTAATGGACTAGCTACGAACACCGGGGAGCTGTTTTTT.

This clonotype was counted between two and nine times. The CDR3 spells CASSLRVREAKNIQYF. CDR3 nucleotides: TGTGCCAGCAGCTTAAGGGTCAGGGAGGCCAAAAACATTCAGTACTTC. The chain uses TRBV7-2 and TRBJ2-4; the D gene could be TRBD1 or TRBD2 (5 bases each). V lost 2 bases and J 1 base, leaving 12 bases between the germline ends. CDR1 SGHTA and CDR2 FQGNSA come from the germline V gene. This CDR3 comprises 16 residues.

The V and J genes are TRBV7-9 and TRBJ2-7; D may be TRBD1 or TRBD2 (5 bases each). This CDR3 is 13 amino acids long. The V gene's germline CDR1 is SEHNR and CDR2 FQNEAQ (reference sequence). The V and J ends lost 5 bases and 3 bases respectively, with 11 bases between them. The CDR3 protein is CASSQEDNYEQYF. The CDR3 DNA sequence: TGTGCCAGCAGCCAGGAGGACAACTACGAGCAGTACTTC.

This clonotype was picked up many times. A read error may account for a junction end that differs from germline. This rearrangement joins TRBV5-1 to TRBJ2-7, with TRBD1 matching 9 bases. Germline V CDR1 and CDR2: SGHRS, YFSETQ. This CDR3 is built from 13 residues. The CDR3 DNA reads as TGTGCCAGCAGCTCGGGACAGGGCTACGAGCAGTACTTC. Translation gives CASSSGQGYEQYF. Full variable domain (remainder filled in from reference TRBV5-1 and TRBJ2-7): KAGVTQTPRYLIKTRGQQVTLSCSPISGHRSVSWYQQTPGQGLQFLFEYFSETQRNKGNFPGRFSGRQFSNSRSEMNVSTLELGDSALYLCASSSGQGYEQYFGPGTRLTVT.

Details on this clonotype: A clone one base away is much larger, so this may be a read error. The CDR3 spells CASSYPTSYEQYF. The DNA of the CDR3 is TGTGCCAGCAGTTACCCGACCTCCTACGAGCAGTACTTC. The chain uses TRBV6-2 or TRBV6-3 and TRBJ2-7, with unresolved D. Germline CDR1 is MNHEY and CDR2 is SVGEGT. The CDR3 consists of 13 residues. The ends were cut back, 2 bases at V and 0 bases at J, with 5 bases in the middle.

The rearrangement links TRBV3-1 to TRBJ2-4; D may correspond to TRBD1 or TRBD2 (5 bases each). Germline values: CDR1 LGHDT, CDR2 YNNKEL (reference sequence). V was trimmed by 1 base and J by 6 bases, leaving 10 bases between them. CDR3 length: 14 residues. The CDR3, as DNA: TGTGCCAGCAGCCAAGTCCCGAGGGGAAACATTCAGTACTTC. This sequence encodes CASSQVPRGNIQYF.

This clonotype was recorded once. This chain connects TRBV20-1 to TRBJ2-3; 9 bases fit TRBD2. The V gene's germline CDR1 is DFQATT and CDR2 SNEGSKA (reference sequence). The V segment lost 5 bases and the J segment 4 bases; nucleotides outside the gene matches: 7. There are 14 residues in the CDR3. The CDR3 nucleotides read TGCAGTGCTCTGACTAGCGGCCTATCAGATACGCAGTATTTT. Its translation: CSALTSGLSDTQYF.

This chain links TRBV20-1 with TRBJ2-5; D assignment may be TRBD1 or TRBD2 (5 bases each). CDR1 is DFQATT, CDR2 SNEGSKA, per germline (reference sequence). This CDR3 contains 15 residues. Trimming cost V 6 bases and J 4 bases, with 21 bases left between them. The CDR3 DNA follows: TGCAGTGCCCCCAACCAGGGTGGAGGTGGAGAGACCCAGTACTTC. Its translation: CSAPNQGGGGETQYF.

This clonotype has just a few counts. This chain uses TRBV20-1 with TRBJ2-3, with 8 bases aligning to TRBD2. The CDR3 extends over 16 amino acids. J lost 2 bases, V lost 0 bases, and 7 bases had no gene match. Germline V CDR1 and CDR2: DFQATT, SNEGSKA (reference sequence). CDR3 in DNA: TGCAGTGCTAGAGAGGCGGCGGGGGGATACACAGATACGCAGTATTTT. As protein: CSAREAAGGYTDTQYF.

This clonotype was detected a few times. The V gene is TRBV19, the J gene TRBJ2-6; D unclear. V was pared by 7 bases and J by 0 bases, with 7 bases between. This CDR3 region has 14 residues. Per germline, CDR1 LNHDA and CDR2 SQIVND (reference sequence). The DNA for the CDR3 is TGTGCCAGTACGCGGAGCTCTGGGGCCAACGTCCTGACTTTC. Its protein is CASTRSSGANVLTF.

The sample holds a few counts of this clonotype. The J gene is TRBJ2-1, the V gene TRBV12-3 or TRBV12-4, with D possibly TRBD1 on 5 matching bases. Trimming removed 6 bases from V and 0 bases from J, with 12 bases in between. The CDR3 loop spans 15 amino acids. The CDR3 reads CASSLQAFSYNEQFF. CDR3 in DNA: TGTGCCAGCAGCCTACAGGCTTTCTCCTACAATGAGCAGTTCTTC.

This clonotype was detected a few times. CDR3 DNA sequence: TGCGCCAGCAGCCGTCAGACAGGGCTCGCCACAGATACGCAGTATTTT. Amino acid sequence: CASSRQTGLATDTQYF. The chain couples TRBV5-1 to TRBJ2-3, with 7 bases matching TRBD1. This CDR3 is built from 16 residues. V shed 4 bases and J 2 bases; nucleotides not matched to a gene: 10. Germline V gene data show CDR1 as SGHRS and CDR2 as YFSETQ. Full variable domain (rest looked up from reference TRBV5-1 and TRBJ2-3): KAGVTQTPRYLIKTRGQQVTLSCSPISGHRSVSWYQQTPGQGLQFLFEYFSETQRNKGNFPGRFSGRQFSNSRSEMNVSTLELGDSALYLCASSRQTGLATDTQYFGPGTRLTVL.

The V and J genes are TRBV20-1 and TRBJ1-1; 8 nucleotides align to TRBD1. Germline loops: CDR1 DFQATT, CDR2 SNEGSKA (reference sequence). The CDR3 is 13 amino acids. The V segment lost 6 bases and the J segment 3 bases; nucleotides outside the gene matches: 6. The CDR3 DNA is TGCAGTGCAAACAGGGGGATCTACACTGAAGCTTTCTTT. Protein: CSANRGIYTEAFF.

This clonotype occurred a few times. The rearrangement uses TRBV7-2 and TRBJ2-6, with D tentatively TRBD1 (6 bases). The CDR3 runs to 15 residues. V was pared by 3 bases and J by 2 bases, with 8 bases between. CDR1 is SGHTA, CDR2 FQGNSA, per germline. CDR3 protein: CASSLRGTGANVLTF. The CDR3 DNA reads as TGTGCCAGCAGCTTGAGGGGGACTGGGGCCAACGTCCTGACTTTC.

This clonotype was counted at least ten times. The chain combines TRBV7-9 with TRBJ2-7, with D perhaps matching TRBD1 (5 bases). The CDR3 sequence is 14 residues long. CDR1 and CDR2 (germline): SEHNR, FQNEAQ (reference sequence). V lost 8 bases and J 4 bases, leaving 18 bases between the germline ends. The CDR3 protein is CASSYQGPGYEQYF. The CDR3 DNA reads TGTGCCAGCTCCTACCAGGGTCCTGGGTACGAGCAGTACTTC.

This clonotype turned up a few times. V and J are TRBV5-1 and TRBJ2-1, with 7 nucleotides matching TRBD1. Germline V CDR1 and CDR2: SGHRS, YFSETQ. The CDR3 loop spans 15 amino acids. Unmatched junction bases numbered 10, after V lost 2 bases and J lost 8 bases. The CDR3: CASSFGQGVLYEQFF. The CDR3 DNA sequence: TGCGCCAGCAGCTTCGGGCAGGGGGTTTTGTATGAGCAGTTCTTC.

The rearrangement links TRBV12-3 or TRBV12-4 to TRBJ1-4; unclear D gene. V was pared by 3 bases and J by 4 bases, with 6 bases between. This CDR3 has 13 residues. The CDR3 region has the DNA TGTGCCAGCAGTTTCGCAGATAATGAAAAACTGTTTTTT. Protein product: CASSFADNEKLFF.

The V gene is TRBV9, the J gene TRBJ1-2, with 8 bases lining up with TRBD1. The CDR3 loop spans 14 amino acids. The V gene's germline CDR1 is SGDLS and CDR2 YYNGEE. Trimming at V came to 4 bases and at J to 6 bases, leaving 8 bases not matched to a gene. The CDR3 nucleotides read TGTGCCAGCAGCCCCTGGACAGGGACGGATGGCTACACCTTC. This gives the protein CASSPWTGTDGYTF.

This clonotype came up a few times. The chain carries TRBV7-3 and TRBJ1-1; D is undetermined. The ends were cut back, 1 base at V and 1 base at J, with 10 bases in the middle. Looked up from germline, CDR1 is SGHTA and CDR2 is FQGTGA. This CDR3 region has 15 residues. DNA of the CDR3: TGTGCCAGCAGCTTAATAGCACACCCGAACACTGAAGCTTTCTTT. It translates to CASSLIAHPNTEAFF.

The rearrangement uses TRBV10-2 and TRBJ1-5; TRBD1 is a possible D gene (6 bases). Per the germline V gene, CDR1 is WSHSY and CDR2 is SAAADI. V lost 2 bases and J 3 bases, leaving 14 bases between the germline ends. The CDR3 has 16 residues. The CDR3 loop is CASSEGRGAFNQPQHF. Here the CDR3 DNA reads TGCGCCAGCAGTGAGGGTCGGGGGGCTTTCAATCAGCCCCAGCATTTT.